This T cell receptor (beta chain) is from a study of T cells in women clearing cervical HPV infection (dated by TCRdb to about 2018). Study-level background: The cases were roughly 23 women with histologically confirmed HPV16-related CIN3 or worse, and 2 of those women had invasive cancers. The 20 to 25 controls were women who cleared a single incident HPV16 infection within 12 months without developing precancer or cancer. Blood from cases was collected at the visit where the lesion was first found, while blood from controls was collected once the infection could no longer be detected. For cases, a median interval of roughly 150 days, with an interquartile range of roughly 85 to 220 days, was observed between lesion detection and blood sampling. Because only a few women had HLA typing data, the possibility that HLA type acted as a confounder could not be ruled out. This exploratory proof-of-principle case-control study, nested within the Guanacaste HPV Natural History Study in Costa Rica, compared TCR repertoires among women with different cervical HPV16 outcomes. Cases were matched to controls by age within five years and by the year the sample was collected. A median age of approximately 30 years was observed in cases versus 38 to 45 in controls, and no significant differences in baseline characteristics were found. In the parent cohort, roughly 9,700 women aged 18 or older were enrolled in Guanacaste, Costa Rica, during 1993 to 1994 and then followed for less than 8 years. Quality controls consisted of five blinded duplicates per group, for a total of 60 or so samples made up of roughly 50 participants and some 10 replicates.

Every participant had a single incident cervical HPV16 infection, and women with prevalent HPV16 infections were excluded. Cervical HPV DNA was detected by MY09/MY11 PCR and genotyped by dot-blot hybridization. Roughly 14 mL of heparinized blood was centrifuged, after which the buffy coat was aliquoted, frozen at -30 degrees C, and then stored at -80 degrees C. QIAGEN kits were used to extract genomic DNA from buffy coat specimens. TCR beta CDR3 regions were amplified by multiplex PCR from an average of about 1.1 ug genomic DNA per sample using the immunoSEQ assay. Primer bias was corrected in the assay by using a complete synthetic TCR repertoire to establish an amplification baseline. The amplicons were sequenced on the Illumina platform. The original pipeline was this. Sequence errors were corrected by clustering with frequency ratios and a modified nearest-neighbor algorithm, and the sequences were then analyzed in the immunoSEQ Analyzer using IMGT gene definitions. At each rarefaction depth, TCR richness and evenness were averaged over 20 rarefaction repeats, and samples with fewer sequences than the depth were excluded. Wilcoxon rank sum tests with FDR correction were used to compare V, D and J gene relative abundances between the groups. In the blinded duplicates, the intraclass correlation was around 96% for TCR richness and averaged about 73% across 55 to 75 gene segments. Not all clones reach the TCRdb copy of this immuneACCESS table, which keeps in-frame sequences only. Checked studies attribute under half of the gap to unresolved V genes and leave the rest unexplained. V and J calls and clone size follow that table, whereas D and trimming were derived from the DNA. The sample's table covers 40,000 to 60,000 clones. Jointly, the top ten make up around 0.98% of the sample.

The paper as a whole reports these results and caveats: Cases were distinguished from controls with an estimated AUC of 0.7 to 0.85 by random forest classifiers combining richness and V gene abundances. Because the number of T cells per sample was unknown, the richness differences could reflect varying T-cell content rather than repertoire biology. The cross-sectional design could not show whether associations preceded infection or resulted from it; effector/memory subsets and HPV-specific T cells were not isolated. CIN3+ cases had significantly higher TCR repertoire richness than controls across sequencing depths, but evenness did not differ between the groups.

A word on this clone: Its recognized antigen is unknown.

The sequenced sample was blood buffy coat. The sequence came from a woman aged 18 to 75 with a cervical HPV16 infection that either progressed to CIN3+ or cleared (not recorded which).

The DNA read from the CDR3 is TGTGCCAGTATGGACAGGGAGGACACTGAA. Its protein is CASMDREDTE. The full-length CDR3 reads as CASMDREDTEAFF. The rearranged segments are TRBV19 and TRBJ1-1; 8 bases in the middle match TRBD1. Read data end 3 residues before the CDR3 end; the end is taken from the germline J gene. The CDR3 goes from the cysteine to the phenylalanine over 13 residues. The DNA covers only part of the CDR3, 30 bases in frame from base 1. The germline V gene encodes CDR1 LNHDA and CDR2 SQIVND (reference sequence). The germline V and J ends show losses of 7 bases and 3 bases respectively, and no gene match explains 4 bases of the junction.